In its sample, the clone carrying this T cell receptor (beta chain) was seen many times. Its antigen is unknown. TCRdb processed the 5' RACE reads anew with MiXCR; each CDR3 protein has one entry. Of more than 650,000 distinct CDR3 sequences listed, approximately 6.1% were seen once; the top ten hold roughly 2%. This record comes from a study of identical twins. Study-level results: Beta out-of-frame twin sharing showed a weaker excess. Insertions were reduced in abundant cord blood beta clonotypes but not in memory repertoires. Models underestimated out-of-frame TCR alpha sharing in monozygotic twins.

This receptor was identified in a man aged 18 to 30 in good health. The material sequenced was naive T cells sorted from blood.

The CDR3 loop reads CASSQDTLEQFF. The CDR3 DNA reads TGTGCCAGCAGCCAAGATACCCTTGAGCAGTTCTTC. The chain carries TRBV4-2 and TRBJ2-1; D remains unclear. Germline-derived CDR1 and CDR2 are LGHNA and YNFKEQ. The CDR3 is 12 residues long. V lost 0 bases, J lost 9 bases, and 6 bases lay in between.